Following are 22 T cell receptor beta chains from one sample sequenced in a study of identical twins. TCRdb itself ran the 5' RACE reads through MiXCR, one entry per CDR3 protein. The table records 1.5 million to 2 million distinct CDR3 sequences, about 32% of them present only once. Material for sequencing was cord blood. Receptors were obtained from a newborn girl in good health.

In this sample, this clonotype turned up many times. The chain employs TRBV6-1 and TRBJ1-2; TRBD1 agrees at 7 bases. After removal of 6 bases from V and 2 bases from J, the junction contained 3 bases not matched to a gene. The germline V gene has CDR1 MNHNS and CDR2 SASEGT. There are 13 residues in the CDR3. CDR3 coding DNA: TGTGCCAGCAGGTTGGGACAGAACTATGGCTACACCTTC. Translating gives CASRLGQNYGYTF.

This rearrangement joins TRBV7-2 to TRBJ2-1; 8 nucleotides align to TRBD2. CDR3 length: 17 residues. Trimming at V came to 3 bases and at J to 4 bases, leaving 11 bases not matched to a gene. Germline CDR1 and CDR2: SGHTA and FQGNSA. Here the CDR3 reads CASSFRTSQGIYNEQFF. CDR3 nucleotides: TGTGCCAGCAGCTTCCGGACTAGCCAAGGGATTTACAATGAGCAGTTCTTC.

The chain uses TRBV7-9 and TRBJ2-5; 9 bases agree with TRBD2. Trimming removed 3 bases from V and 2 bases from J; junction bases left unmatched: 7. The CDR3 sequence is 16 residues long. In germline, CDR1 is SEHNR, CDR2 FQNEAQ (reference sequence). The CDR3: CASSFSLREGQETQYF. CDR3 sequence (DNA): TGTGCCAGCAGCTTTAGTTTGCGGGAGGGACAAGAGACCCAGTACTTC.

For this clonotype: Relative to the germline gene, one junction end is altered; a read error may explain this. V and J are TRBV12-3 or TRBV12-4 and TRBJ1-5; D is unclear. The CDR3 is 15 residues long. CDR3 nucleotide sequence: TGTGCCAGCAGCTTAGGACCGTCGAGGGATCAGCCCCAGCATTTT. It yields the protein CASSLGPSRDQPQHF.

The chain joins TRBV10-3 to TRBJ1-1; 9 bases align to TRBD1. Looked up from germline, CDR1 is ENHRY and CDR2 is SYGVKD. The V gene end was trimmed by 8 bases and the J gene end by 0 bases; junction bases not matched to a gene: 4. The CDR3 length is 14 residues. The DNA of the CDR3 is TGTGCCATCTGGACAGGGGTAGTGAACACTGAAGCTTTCTTT. Protein sequence: CAIWTGVVNTEAFF.

The genes are TRBV20-1 and TRBJ2-2; 7 nucleotides match TRBD2. CDR1 is DFQATT and CDR2 is SNEGSKA in the germline V gene (reference sequence). V trimming: 0 bases; J trimming: 5 bases; junction bases outside the gene matches: 9. CDR3 length: 16 amino acids. CDR3 in DNA: TGCAGTGCTAGAGAGAGGAACCTGGGGGGGACCGGGGAGCTGTTTTTT. It yields the protein CSARERNLGGTGELFF.

With regard to this clonotype: A much larger clone lies one base from this, so it may be a read error. The V gene is TRBV11-2, the J gene TRBJ2-5; possibly TRBD2 for D (6 bases). Germline CDR1 and CDR2: SGHAT and FQNNGV. V lost 5 bases, J lost 11 bases, and 21 bases lay in between. The CDR3 is made up of 14 amino acids. In nucleotides, the CDR3 is TGTGCCAGCAGCCCCACAGCTAGCGAGGATGAGCAGTACTTC. This translates into CASSPTASEDEQYF.

This clonotype was detected a few times. The chain has TRBV12-3 or TRBV12-4 and TRBJ2-3; unclear D gene. Deletions cut 7 bases from V and 4 bases from J, with 12 bases between. The CDR3 has 13 amino acids. The CDR3 loop is CASTRVVADTQYF. The CDR3 nucleotides read TGTGCCAGCACCAGAGTAGTTGCAGATACGCAGTATTTT.

The rearrangement uses TRBV6-1 and TRBJ2-3, with TRBD2 identical over 11 bases. This CDR3 is 15 amino acids long. V shed 7 bases and J 1 base; nucleotides not matched to a gene: 4. CDR1 is MNHNS and CDR2 is SASEGT in the germline V gene. The CDR3 DNA follows: TGTGCCAGCACCGAACTAGCGGGGGGCACAGATACGCAGTATTTT. Translation: CASTELAGGTDTQYF.

V usage is TRBV5-6 and J usage is TRBJ2-1; D is unresolved. With the DNA end fitting TRBJ2-7 better, the J assignment may be wrong. This CDR3 has 13 residues. Germline assignment: CDR1 SGHDT and CDR2 YYEEEE. The CDR3 nucleotides are TGTGCCAGCAGCTTTGGTTCCTACAATGAGCAGTACTTC. It codes for CASSFGSYNEQYF.

The CDR3 DNA follows: TGTGCCAGCAGCCAAGATCCTACAGGGGCAAAGCCCCAGCATTTT. This gives the protein CASSQDPTGAKPQHF. J is TRBJ1-5 and V is TRBV4-2; 7 bases agree with TRBD1. This CDR3 contains 15 residues. CDR1 and CDR2 from the germline V gene are LGHNA and YNFKEQ. V lost 0 bases, J lost 8 bases, and 7 bases stayed unmatched.

This clonotype was found a few times. The V and J genes are TRBV20-1 and TRBJ2-3; 8 bases agree with TRBD2. The CDR3 runs to 13 residues. The ends lost 0 bases at V and 11 bases at J; junction bases unmatched: 7. Germline V gene lookup returns CDR1 DFQATT and CDR2 SNEGSKA (reference sequence). CDR3 protein: CSARESGLVQQYF. In DNA form, the CDR3 reads TGCAGTGCTAGAGAGTCGGGACTAGTCCAGCAGTATTTT.

The gene calls are TRBV27 and TRBJ2-7, with a weak D call TRBD2 (7 bases). The V end was cut by 2 bases, the J end by 3 bases, with 11 bases between. This CDR3 spans 14 amino acids. Germline V lookup: CDR1 MNHEY, CDR2 SMNVEV (reference sequence). CDR3 DNA sequence: TGTGCCAGCAGTTTAGGGAGGGGGATCTACGAGCAGTACTTC. Translating gives CASSLGRGIYEQYF.

This rearrangement joins TRBV2 to TRBJ2-7, with a weak D call TRBD1 (6 bases). Germline V gene sequence: CDR1 SNHLY, CDR2 FYNNEI. Trimming cost V 8 bases and J 1 base, with 15 bases left between them. There are 14 residues in the CDR3. The CDR3: CASQQGLGSYEQYF. The CDR3 nucleotides read TGTGCCAGCCAACAGGGCTTGGGTTCCTACGAGCAGTACTTC.

This chain joins TRBV29-1 and TRBJ2-3; 8 bases are shared with TRBD1. The CDR3 spans 15 residues. The germline V gene encodes CDR1 SQVTM and CDR2 ANQGSEA. Trimming cost V 5 bases and J 8 bases; bases outside gene matches: 15. CDR3 protein: CSVPRRQGLGGTQYF. DNA of the CDR3: TGCAGCGTTCCCCGGAGACAGGGGTTAGGAGGTACGCAGTATTTT.

The gene calls are TRBV27 and TRBJ2-1; tentative D call: TRBD1 (5 bases). The germline V gene has CDR1 MNHEY and CDR2 SMNVEV (reference sequence). The CDR3 consists of 14 residues. V gave up 2 bases and J gave up 16 bases, with 21 bases separating them. The CDR3 reads CASSLALKDTEAFF. DNA of the CDR3: TGTGCCAGCAGTTTAGCCCTGAAGGACACTGAAGCTTTCTTC.

The table lists this clonotype with a few counts. The chain has TRBV10-3 and TRBJ1-2; 8 bases align to TRBD1. Germline CDR1 is ENHRY and CDR2 is SYGVKD. This CDR3 contains 14 residues. J gave up 4 bases and V 7 bases, and 8 bases lay outside the gene matches. CDR3 sequence (DNA): TGTGCCATCAAAACTGGGACAGGAACCTATGGCTACACCTTC. Its translation: CAIKTGTGTYGYTF.

This clonotype was counted a few times. The chain has TRBV2 and TRBJ2-1, with 11 bases fitting TRBD2. This CDR3 is built from 15 residues. CDR1 is SNHLY and CDR2 is FYNNEI in the germline V gene. The J segment lost 5 bases and the V segment lost 6 bases, leaving 6 bases of the junction unmatched. In DNA form, the CDR3 reads TGTGCCAGCAGGGTGACTAGCGGGACCAACAATGAGCAGTTCTTC. Translation: CASRVTSGTNNEQFF.

There are a few counts of this clonotype. The gene calls are TRBV20-1 and TRBJ1-1, with TRBD1 matching 9 bases. The CDR3 loop spans 15 amino acids. Germline values: CDR1 DFQATT, CDR2 SNEGSKA (reference sequence). The V segment lost 4 bases and the J segment 0 bases; nucleotides outside the gene matches: 6. In nucleotides, the CDR3 is TGCAGTGCTATAAGGACAGGGGCGATGAACACTGAAGCTTTCTTT. This sequence encodes CSAIRTGAMNTEAFF.

The chain combines TRBV28 with TRBJ2-1; the match to TRBD2 covers 11 bases. The CDR3 totals 16 residues. The ends lost 5 bases at V and 3 bases at J; junction bases unmatched: 6. CDR1 is MDHEN and CDR2 is SYDVKM in the germline V gene. CDR3 bases: TGTGCCAGCAGTCCTAGCGGGAGGATGGTCTACAATGAGCAGTTCTTC. The encoded protein is CASSPSGRMVYNEQFF.

In this sample, this clonotype turned up a few times. The chain combines TRBV5-1 with TRBJ2-4, with a weak D call TRBD2 (6 bases). CDR1 and CDR2 (germline): SGHRS, YFSETQ. This CDR3 spans 14 amino acids. The V and J ends lost 4 bases and 7 bases respectively, with 15 bases between them. In DNA form, the CDR3 reads TGCGCCAGCAGCCTGGACGGCCTAGCGAACATTCAGTACTTC. It specifies CASSLDGLANIQYF.

This clonotype was seen a few times. The CDR3 nucleotides are TGTGCCAGCAGTGATCTAGGGTACACGGGACAGCCCCAGCATTTT. Translated, it gives CASSDLGYTGQPQHF. The chain couples TRBV6-1 to TRBJ1-5; no firm D call. CDR1 and CDR2 from the germline V gene are MNHNS and SASEGT. Trimming removed 3 bases at V and 7 bases at J, with 16 bases between. The CDR3 spans 15 residues.